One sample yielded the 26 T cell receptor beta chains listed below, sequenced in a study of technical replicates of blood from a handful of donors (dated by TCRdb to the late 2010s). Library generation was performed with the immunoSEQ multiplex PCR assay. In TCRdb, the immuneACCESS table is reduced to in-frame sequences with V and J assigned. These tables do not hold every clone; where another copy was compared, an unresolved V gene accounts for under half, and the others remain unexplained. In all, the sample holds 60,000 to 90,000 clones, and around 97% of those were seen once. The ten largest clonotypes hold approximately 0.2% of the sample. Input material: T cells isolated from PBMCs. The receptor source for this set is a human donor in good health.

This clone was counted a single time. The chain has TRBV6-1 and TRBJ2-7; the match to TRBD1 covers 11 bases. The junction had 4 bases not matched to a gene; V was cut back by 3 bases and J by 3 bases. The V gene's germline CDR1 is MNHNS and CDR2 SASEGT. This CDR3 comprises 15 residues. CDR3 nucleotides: TGTGCCAGCAGTGAGGGGACAGGGGGGTTCTACGAGCAGTACTTC. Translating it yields CASSEGTGGFYEQYF.

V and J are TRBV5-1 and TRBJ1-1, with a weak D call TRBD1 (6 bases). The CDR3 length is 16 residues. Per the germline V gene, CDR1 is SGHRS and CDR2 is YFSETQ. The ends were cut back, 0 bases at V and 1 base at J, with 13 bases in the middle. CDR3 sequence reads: CASSLVPGVKNTEAFF. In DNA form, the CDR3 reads TGCGCCAGCAGCTTGGTCCCAGGGGTGAAGAACACTGAAGCTTTCTTT. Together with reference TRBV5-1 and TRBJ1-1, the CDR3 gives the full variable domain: KAGVTQTPRYLIKTRGQQVTLSCSPISGHRSVSWYQQTPGQGLQFLFEYFSETQRNKGNFPGRFSGRQFSNSRSEMNVSTLELGDSALYLCASSLVPGVKNTEAFFGQGTRLTVV.

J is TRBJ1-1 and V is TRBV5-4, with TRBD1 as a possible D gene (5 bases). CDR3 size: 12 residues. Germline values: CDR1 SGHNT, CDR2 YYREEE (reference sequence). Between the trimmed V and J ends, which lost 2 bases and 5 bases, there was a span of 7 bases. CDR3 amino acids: CASSFGGTEAFF. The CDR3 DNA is TGTGCCAGCAGCTTCGGGGGAACTGAAGCTTTCTTT.

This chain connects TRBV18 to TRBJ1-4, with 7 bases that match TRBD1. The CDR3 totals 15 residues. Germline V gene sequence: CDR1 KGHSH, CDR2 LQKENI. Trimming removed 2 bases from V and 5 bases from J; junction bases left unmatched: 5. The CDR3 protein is CASSPTPGGNEKLFF. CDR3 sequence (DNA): TGTGCCAGCTCACCAACGCCAGGGGGGAATGAAAAACTGTTTTTT.

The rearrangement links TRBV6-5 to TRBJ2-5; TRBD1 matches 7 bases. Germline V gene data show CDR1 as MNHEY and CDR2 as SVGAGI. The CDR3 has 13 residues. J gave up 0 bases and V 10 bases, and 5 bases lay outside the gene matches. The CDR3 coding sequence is TGTGCCACCAAGGGGACAGACCAAGAGACCCAGTACTTC. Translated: CATKGTDQETQYF.

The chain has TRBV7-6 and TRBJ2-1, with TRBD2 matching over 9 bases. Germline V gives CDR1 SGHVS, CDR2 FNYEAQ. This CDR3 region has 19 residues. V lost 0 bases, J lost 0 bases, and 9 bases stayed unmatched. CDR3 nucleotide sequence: TGTGCCAGCAGCTTAGCGGGTCGGACTAGCGCGAGCTCCTACAATGAGCAGTTCTTC. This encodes CASSLAGRTSASSYNEQFF.

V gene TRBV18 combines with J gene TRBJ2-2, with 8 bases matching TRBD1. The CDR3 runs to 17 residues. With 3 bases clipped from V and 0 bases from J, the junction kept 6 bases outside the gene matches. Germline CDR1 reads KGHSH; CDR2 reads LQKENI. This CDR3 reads CASSPYGTGANTGELFF. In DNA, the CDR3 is TGTGCCAGCTCACCGTATGGGACAGGCGCGAACACCGGGGAGCTGTTTTTT.

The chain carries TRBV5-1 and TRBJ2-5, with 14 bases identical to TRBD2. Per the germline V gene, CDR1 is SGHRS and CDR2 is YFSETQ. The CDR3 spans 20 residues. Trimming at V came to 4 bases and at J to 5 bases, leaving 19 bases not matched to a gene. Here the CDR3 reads CASSRFGTSGGLRVGETQYF. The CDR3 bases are TGCGCCAGCAGCAGGTTCGGGACTAGCGGGGGATTGCGGGTCGGGGAGACCCAGTACTTC.

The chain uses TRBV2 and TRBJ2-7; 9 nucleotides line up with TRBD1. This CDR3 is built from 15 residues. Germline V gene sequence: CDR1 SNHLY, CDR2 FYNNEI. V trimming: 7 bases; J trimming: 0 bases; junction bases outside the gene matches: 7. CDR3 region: CASTLDRGSSYEQYF. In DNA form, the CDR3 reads TGTGCCAGCACCCTAGACAGGGGGAGCTCCTACGAGCAGTACTTC.

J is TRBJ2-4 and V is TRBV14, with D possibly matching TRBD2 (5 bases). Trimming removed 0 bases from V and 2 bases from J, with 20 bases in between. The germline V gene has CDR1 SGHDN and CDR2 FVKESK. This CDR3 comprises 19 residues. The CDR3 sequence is CASSQDPYPYSVSKNIQYF. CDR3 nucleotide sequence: TGTGCCAGCAGCCAAGATCCTTATCCTTATAGCGTATCCAAAAACATTCAGTACTTC. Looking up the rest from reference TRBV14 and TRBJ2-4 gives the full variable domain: EAGVTQFPSHSVIEKGQTVTLRCDPISGHDNLYWYRRVMGKEIKFLLHFVKESKQDESGMPNNRFLAERTGGTYSTLKVQPAELEDSGVYFCASSQDPYPYSVSKNIQYFGAGTRLSVL.

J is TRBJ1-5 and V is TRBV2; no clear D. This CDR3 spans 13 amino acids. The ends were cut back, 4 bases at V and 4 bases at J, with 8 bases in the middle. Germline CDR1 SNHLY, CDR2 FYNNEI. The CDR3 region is CASSGERNQPQHF. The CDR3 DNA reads TGTGCCAGCAGTGGGGAGCGTAATCAGCCCCAGCATTTT.

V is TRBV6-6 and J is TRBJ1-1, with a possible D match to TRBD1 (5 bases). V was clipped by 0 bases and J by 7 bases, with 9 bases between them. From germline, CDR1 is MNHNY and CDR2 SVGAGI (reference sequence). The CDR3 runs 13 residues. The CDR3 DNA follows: TGTGCCAGCAGTTACTCGGGCAGGGTTGAAGCTTTCTTT. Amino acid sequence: CASSYSGRVEAFF.

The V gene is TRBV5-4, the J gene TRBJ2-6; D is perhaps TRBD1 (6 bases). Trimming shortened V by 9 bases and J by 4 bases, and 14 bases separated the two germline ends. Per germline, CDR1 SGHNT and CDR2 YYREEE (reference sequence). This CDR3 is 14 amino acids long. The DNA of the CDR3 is TGTGCCACCACCCCAGGGACAGGGGCCAACGTCCTGACTTTC. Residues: CATTPGTGANVLTF.

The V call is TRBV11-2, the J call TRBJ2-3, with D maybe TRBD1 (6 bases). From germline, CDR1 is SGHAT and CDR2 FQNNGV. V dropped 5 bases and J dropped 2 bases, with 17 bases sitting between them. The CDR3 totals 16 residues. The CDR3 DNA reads TGTGCCAGCAGCCGAAACTTTGACAGGTCCACAGATACGCAGTATTTT. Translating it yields CASSRNFDRSTDTQYF. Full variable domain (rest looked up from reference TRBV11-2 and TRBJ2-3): EAGVAQSPRYKIIEKRQSVAFWCNPISGHATLYWYQQILGQGPKLLIQFQNNGVVDDSQLPKDRFSAERLKGVDSTLKIQPAKLEDSAVYLCASSRNFDRSTDTQYFGPGTRLTVL.

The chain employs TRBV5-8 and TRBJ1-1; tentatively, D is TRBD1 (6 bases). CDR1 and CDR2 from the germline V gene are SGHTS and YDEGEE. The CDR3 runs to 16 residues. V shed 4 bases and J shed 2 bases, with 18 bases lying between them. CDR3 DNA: TGTGCCAGCAGCCCTGAGGCGGGGGCGTTTAACACTGAAGCTTTCTTT. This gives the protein CASSPEAGAFNTEAFF.

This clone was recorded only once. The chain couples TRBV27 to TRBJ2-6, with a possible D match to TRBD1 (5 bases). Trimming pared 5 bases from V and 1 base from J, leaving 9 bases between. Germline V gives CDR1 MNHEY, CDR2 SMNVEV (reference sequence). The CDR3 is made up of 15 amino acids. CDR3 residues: CASSKTGSGANVLTF. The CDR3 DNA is TGTGCCAGCAGTAAAACAGGTTCTGGGGCCAACGTCCTGACTTTC.

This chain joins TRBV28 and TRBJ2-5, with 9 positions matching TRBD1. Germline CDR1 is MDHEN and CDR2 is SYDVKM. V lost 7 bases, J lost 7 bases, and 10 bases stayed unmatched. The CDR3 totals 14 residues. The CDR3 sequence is CASTEGQGRRTQYF. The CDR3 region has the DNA TGTGCCAGCACCGAGGGACAGGGACGCCGGACCCAGTACTTC.

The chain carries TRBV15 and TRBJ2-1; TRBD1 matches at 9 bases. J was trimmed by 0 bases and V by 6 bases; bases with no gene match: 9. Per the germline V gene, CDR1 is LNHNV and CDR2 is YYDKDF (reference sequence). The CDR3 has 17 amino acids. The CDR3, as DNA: TGTGCCACCAGGTGGGACAGGGTGTCCAGCTCCTACAATGAGCAGTTCTTC. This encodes CATRWDRVSSSYNEQFF. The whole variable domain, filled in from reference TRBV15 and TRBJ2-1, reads DAMVIQNPRYQVTQFGKPVTLSCSQTLNHNVMYWYQQKSSQAPKLLFHYYDKDFNNEADTPDNFQSRRPNTSFCFLDIRSPGLGDTAMYLCATRWDRVSSSYNEQFFGPGTRLTVL.

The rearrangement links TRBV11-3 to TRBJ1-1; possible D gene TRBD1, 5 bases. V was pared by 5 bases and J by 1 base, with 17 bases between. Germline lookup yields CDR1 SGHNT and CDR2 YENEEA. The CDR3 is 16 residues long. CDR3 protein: CASSRGVNSGNTEAFF. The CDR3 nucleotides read TGTGCCAGCAGCCGGGGGGTCAATTCGGGGAACACTGAAGCTTTCTTT. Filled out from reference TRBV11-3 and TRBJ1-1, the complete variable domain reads EAGVVQSPRYKIIEKKQPVAFWCNPISGHNTLYWYLQNLGQGPELLIRYENEEAVDDSQLPKDRFSAERLKGVDSTLKIQPAELGDSAVYLCASSRGVNSGNTEAFFGQGTRLTVV.

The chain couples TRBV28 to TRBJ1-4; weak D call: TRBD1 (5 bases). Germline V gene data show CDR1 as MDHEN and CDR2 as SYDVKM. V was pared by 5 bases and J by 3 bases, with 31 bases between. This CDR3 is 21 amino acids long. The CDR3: CASSPLNTGSRGDIANEKLFF. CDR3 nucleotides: TGTGCCAGCAGTCCACTCAACACCGGGTCTAGGGGCGATATAGCTAATGAAAAACTGTTTTTT.

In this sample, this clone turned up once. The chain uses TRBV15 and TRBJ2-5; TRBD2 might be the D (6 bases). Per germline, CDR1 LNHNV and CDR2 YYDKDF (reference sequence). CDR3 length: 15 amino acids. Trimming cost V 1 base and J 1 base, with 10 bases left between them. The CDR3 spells CATSRALAAQETQYF. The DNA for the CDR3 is TGTGCCACCAGCAGAGCGTTAGCGGCCCAAGAGACCCAGTACTTC.

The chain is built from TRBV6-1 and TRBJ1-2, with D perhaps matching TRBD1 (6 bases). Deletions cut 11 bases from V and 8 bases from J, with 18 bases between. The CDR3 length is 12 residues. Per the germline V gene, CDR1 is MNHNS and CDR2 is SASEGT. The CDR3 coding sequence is TGTGCCGGCACAATTTCAGGGGACGGCTACACCTTC. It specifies CAGTISGDGYTF.

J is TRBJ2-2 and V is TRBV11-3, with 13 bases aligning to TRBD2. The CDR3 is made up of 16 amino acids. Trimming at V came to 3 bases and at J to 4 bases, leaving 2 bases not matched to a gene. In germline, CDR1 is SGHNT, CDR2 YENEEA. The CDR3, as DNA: TGTGCCAGCAGCTTGGGACTAGCGGGGACCACCGGGGAGCTGTTTTTT. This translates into CASSLGLAGTTGELFF.

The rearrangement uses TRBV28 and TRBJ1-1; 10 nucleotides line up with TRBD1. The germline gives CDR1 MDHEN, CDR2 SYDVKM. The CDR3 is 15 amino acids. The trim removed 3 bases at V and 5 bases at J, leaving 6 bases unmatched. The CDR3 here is CASSFGTGALTEAFF. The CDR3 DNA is TGTGCCAGCAGTTTTGGGACAGGGGCTCTAACTGAAGCTTTCTTT. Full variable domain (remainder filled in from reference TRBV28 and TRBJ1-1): DVKVTQSSRYLVKRTGEKVFLECVQDMDHENMFWYRQDPGLGLRLIYFSYDVKMKEKGDIPEGYSVSREKKERFSLILESASTNQTSMYLCASSFGTGALTEAFFGQGTRLTVV.

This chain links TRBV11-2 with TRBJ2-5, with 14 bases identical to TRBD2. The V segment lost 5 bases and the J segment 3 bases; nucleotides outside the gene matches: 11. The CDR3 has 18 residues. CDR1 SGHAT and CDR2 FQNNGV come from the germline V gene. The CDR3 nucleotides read TGTGCCAGCAGCAGCCCCCGACTAGCGGGAGGGCCTAAAGAGACCCAGTACTTC. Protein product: CASSSPRLAGGPKETQYF. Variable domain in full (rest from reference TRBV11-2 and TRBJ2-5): EAGVAQSPRYKIIEKRQSVAFWCNPISGHATLYWYQQILGQGPKLLIQFQNNGVVDDSQLPKDRFSAERLKGVDSTLKIQPAKLEDSAVYLCASSSPRLAGGPKETQYFGPGTRLLVL.

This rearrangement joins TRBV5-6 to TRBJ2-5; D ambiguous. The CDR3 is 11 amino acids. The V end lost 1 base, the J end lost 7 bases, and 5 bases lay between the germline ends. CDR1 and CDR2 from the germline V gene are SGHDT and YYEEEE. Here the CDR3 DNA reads TGTGCCAGCAGCTTGTCGGGGACCCAGTACTTC. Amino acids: CASSLSGTQYF.